These 25 T cell receptor beta chains were all obtained from the same sample, sequenced in a study of T cell responses to AZD1222 COVID-19 vaccine. The method was immunoSEQ multiplex PCR; TCRdb's version includes in-frame clones alone and lacks a portion of them. The data hold over 150,000 clones, with about 91% observed a single time. The source material was peripheral blood, sampled on day 0 of MenACWY control vaccination. The source is an adult in good health.

The chain couples TRBV7-2 to TRBJ2-3, with TRBD1 identical over 7 bases. The V segment lost 1 base and the J segment 2 bases; nucleotides outside the gene matches: 3. Germline V gene sequence: CDR1 SGHTA, CDR2 FQGNSA. The CDR3 sequence is 15 residues long. The CDR3 here is CASSLDRGATDTQYF. The CDR3 bases are TGTGCCAGCAGCTTAGACAGGGGCGCCACAGATACGCAGTATTTT.

The chain is built from TRBV4-1 and TRBJ1-5; a weak D match, TRBD1 (5 bases). Per germline, CDR1 MGHRA and CDR2 YSYEKL. This CDR3 region has 15 residues. Trimming took 5 bases from V and 9 from J, leaving 20 bases between them. This CDR3 is CASSDPRQGVAPQHF. The CDR3 DNA sequence: TGCGCCAGCAGCGATCCCCGGCAGGGCGTCGCGCCCCAGCATTTT.

This rearrangement joins TRBV24-1 to TRBJ1-2, with D tentatively TRBD1 (5 bases). CDR1 KGHDR and CDR2 SFDVKD come from the germline V gene. Trimming removed 3 bases from V and 6 bases from J, with 10 bases in between. This CDR3 is built from 13 residues. CDR3 nucleotides: TGTGCCACCAGTGATCGAAGGGGCAATGGCTACACCTTC. This translates into CATSDRRGNGYTF.

V is TRBV3-1 (or the pseudogene TRBV3-2) and J is TRBJ1-2; no reliable D call. The V end lost 1 base, the J end lost 3 bases, and 3 bases lay between the germline ends. CDR3 length: 12 residues. Per the germline V gene, CDR1 is LGHDT and CDR2 is YNNKEL (reference sequence). CDR3 sequence: CASSQGYYGYTF. CDR3 DNA sequence: TGTGCCAGCAGCCAAGGCTACTATGGCTACACCTTC.

V usage is TRBV3-1 (or the pseudogene TRBV3-2) and J usage is TRBJ1-5, with D unclear. The germline gives CDR1 LGHDT, CDR2 YNNKEL (reference sequence). The CDR3 is made up of 14 amino acids. Trimming took 1 base from V and 1 from J, leaving 5 bases between them. The CDR3 DNA reads as TGTGCCAGCAGCCAAGCGGGCAGCAATCAGCCCCAGCATTTT. The encoded protein is CASSQAGSNQPQHF.

This chain uses TRBV4-2 with TRBJ1-1, with 8 nucleotides matching TRBD1. Trimming removed 2 bases from V and 7 bases from J; junction bases left unmatched: 3. This CDR3 region has 13 residues. CDR1 is LGHNA, CDR2 YNFKEQ, per germline. The CDR3 DNA reads as TGTGCCAGCAGCCAACAGGGGGCAGGTGAAGCTTTCTTT. Amino acids: CASSQQGAGEAFF.

The chain couples TRBV9 to TRBJ2-7; no definite D call. The CDR3 length is 16 residues. Germline V gene lookup returns CDR1 SGDLS and CDR2 YYNGEE. Trimming removed 0 bases at V and 0 bases at J, with 13 bases between. CDR3 nucleotides: TGTGCCAGCAGCGTAGGAAGTGGAGCGAACTCCTACGAGCAGTACTTC. Translation: CASSVGSGANSYEQYF.

This clone appeared a single time. The chain joins TRBV7-3 to TRBJ2-2, with a weak D call TRBD1 (6 bases). CDR3 length: 13 amino acids. Germline V gene sequence: CDR1 SGHTA, CDR2 FQGTGA. Deletions cut 5 bases from V and 5 bases from J, with 9 bases between. The CDR3 sequence is CASSTQGTGELFF. The CDR3 DNA is TGTGCCAGCAGCACTCAGGGGACCGGGGAGCTGTTTTTT.

This chain uses TRBV3-1 (or the pseudogene TRBV3-2) with TRBJ1-2; TRBD1 agrees at 9 bases. The CDR3 runs to 15 residues. Trimming cost V 4 bases and J 3 bases; bases outside gene matches: 6. Germline CDR1 is LGHDT and CDR2 is YNNKEL (reference sequence). CDR3 nucleotide sequence: TGTGCCAGCAGCCGCGAACAGGGGGCGTACTATGGCTACACCTTC. Residues: CASSREQGAYYGYTF.

The count of this clone is one. The V call is TRBV10-3, the J call TRBJ1-1; tentative D call: TRBD1 (5 bases). Germline CDR1 and CDR2: ENHRY and SYGVKD. V was shortened by 2 bases and J by 3 bases, with 22 bases between the two germline ends. This CDR3 contains 18 residues. CDR3: CAISEVAPTSGQHTEAFF. CDR3 in DNA: TGTGCCATCAGTGAGGTGGCCCCAACCTCAGGGCAACACACTGAAGCTTTCTTT.

The gene calls are TRBV6-6 and TRBJ2-7, with TRBD2 identical over 14 bases. This CDR3 is built from 16 residues. Germline V gene sequence: CDR1 MNHNY, CDR2 SVGAGI (reference sequence). J gave up 4 bases and V 0 bases, and 2 bases lay outside the gene matches. Here the CDR3 reads CASSYSGTSGSYEQYF. The CDR3 nucleotides read TGTGCCAGCAGTTACTCCGGGACTAGCGGGAGTTACGAGCAGTACTTC.

The chain carries TRBV11-2 and TRBJ2-7; TRBD1 agrees at 11 bases. This CDR3 is 14 amino acids long. Trimming cost V 3 bases and J 7 bases; bases outside gene matches: 5. CDR1 is SGHAT and CDR2 is FQNNGV in the germline V gene. The CDR3 nucleotides are TGTGCCAGCAGCTTTGGGACAGGGGGAAGAGAGCAGTACTTC. Translation gives CASSFGTGGREQYF.

The chain recombines TRBV28 with TRBJ1-2; 9 nucleotides line up with TRBD1. CDR1 MDHEN and CDR2 SYDVKM come from the germline V gene. V was clipped by 6 bases and J by 8 bases; unmatched bases: 7. The CDR3 is 13 residues long. This CDR3 is CASSIDRGYGYTF. In DNA, the CDR3 is TGTGCCAGCAGCATCGACAGGGGGTACGGCTACACCTTC.

This clone was picked up one time. The chain carries TRBV3-1 (or the pseudogene TRBV3-2) and TRBJ2-5, with D uncertain. V was clipped by 4 bases and J by 1 base, with 13 bases between them. The V gene's germline CDR1 is LGHDT and CDR2 YNNKEL (reference sequence). The CDR3 is 15 residues long. This CDR3 reads CASSLLPGPQETQYF. CDR3 in DNA: TGTGCCAGCAGCCTTCTACCGGGTCCCCAAGAGACCCAGTACTTC.

The CDR3 sequence: CASSGGRHKAYEQYF. In nucleotides, the CDR3 is TGTGCCAGCAGCGGAGGGAGACATAAGGCCTACGAGCAGTACTTC. The chain carries TRBV7-9 and TRBJ2-7; TRBD2 might be the D (6 bases). The CDR3 is made up of 15 amino acids. Germline V gives CDR1 SEHNR, CDR2 FQNEAQ (reference sequence). Trimming took 5 bases from V and 2 from J, leaving 16 bases between them.

The chain joins TRBV6-1 to TRBJ1-4, with a tentative D call TRBD1 (5 bases). The length of the CDR3 is 18 residues. Germline loops: CDR1 MNHNS, CDR2 SASEGT. V gave up 3 bases and J gave up 10 bases, with 27 bases separating them. CDR3: CASSDLSPRGPERRKLFF. CDR3 in DNA: TGTGCCAGCAGTGACCTAAGCCCCCGGGGCCCGGAAAGACGAAAACTGTTTTTT.

The chain links TRBV19 to TRBJ1-5; TRBD1 agrees at 7 bases. Germline CDR1 LNHDA, CDR2 SQIVND (reference sequence). After removal of 6 bases from V and 7 bases from J, the junction contained 6 bases not matched to a gene. CDR3 length equals 13 residues. The CDR3 protein is CASRGQGDQPQHF. The CDR3 DNA is TGTGCCAGTAGAGGGCAGGGGGACCAGCCCCAGCATTTT. The full variable domain, its missing parts supplied by reference TRBV19 and TRBJ1-5, is DGGITQSPKYLFRKEGQNVTLSCEQNLNHDAMYWYRQDPGQGLRLIYYSQIVNDFQKGDIAEGYSVSREKKESFPLTVTSAQKNPTAFYLCASRGQGDQPQHFGDGTRLSIL.

The V and J genes are TRBV5-1 and TRBJ2-5; D perhaps matches TRBD1 (6 bases). Germline V gene data show CDR1 as SGHRS and CDR2 as YFSETQ. Trimming pared 4 bases from V and 2 bases from J, leaving 15 bases between. This CDR3 spans 15 amino acids. DNA for the CDR3: TGCGCCAGCAGCAGTGAACAGGGAATTCAAGAGACCCAGTACTTC. It yields the protein CASSSEQGIQETQYF.

This sequence joins TRBV11-2 and TRBJ1-3, with no clear D. Trimming took off 5 bases at V and 2 bases at J, with 13 bases between the two ends. CDR1 and CDR2 from the germline V gene are SGHAT and FQNNGV. This CDR3 spans 15 amino acids. Here the CDR3 reads CASSRDPGTGNTIYF. In DNA form, the CDR3 reads TGTGCCAGCAGCCGAGATCCAGGAACTGGAAACACCATATATTTT.

This clone appeared once. The chain links TRBV12-5 to TRBJ1-2, with 9 bases aligning to TRBD1. CDR1 is LGHNT, CDR2 FRNRAP, per germline. The trim removed 1 base at V and 7 bases at J, leaving 4 bases unmatched. The length of the CDR3 is 14 residues. The CDR3 is CASGLGETGGGYTF. The CDR3 DNA is TGTGCTAGTGGTTTGGGAGAGACAGGGGGTGGCTACACCTTC.

CDR3 amino acids: CASGLVRDWLENTEAFF. CDR3 nucleotide sequence: TGTGCTAGTGGTTTGGTAAGGGATTGGCTGGAGAACACTGAAGCTTTCTTT. The chain couples TRBV12-5 to TRBJ1-1; D not certain. The CDR3 length is 17 residues. Per the germline V gene, CDR1 is LGHNT and CDR2 is FRNRAP. The V end was cut by 0 bases, the J end by 1 base, with 15 bases between.

This chain uses TRBV18 with TRBJ2-4; D call uncertain. The CDR3 contains 13 residues. Trimming pared 1 base from V and 2 bases from J, leaving 3 bases between. Germline V gene data show CDR1 as KGHSH and CDR2 as LQKENI. For the CDR3, the DNA is TGTGCCAGCTCACCACGGCCCAAAAACATTCAGTACTTC. It yields the protein CASSPRPKNIQYF.

This chain uses TRBV11-2 with TRBJ2-2; D possibly corresponds to TRBD2 (5 bases). CDR1 and CDR2 from the germline V gene are SGHAT and FQNNGV. V was trimmed by 1 base and J by 3 bases, leaving 9 bases between them. CDR3 size: 15 residues. DNA of the CDR3: TGTGCCAGCAGCTTAGTTTCCGGGGACACCGGGGAGCTGTTTTTT. Its protein is CASSLVSGDTGELFF. The full variable domain, completed using reference TRBV11-2 and TRBJ2-2, is EAGVAQSPRYKIIEKRQSVAFWCNPISGHATLYWYQQILGQGPKLLIQFQNNGVVDDSQLPKDRFSAERLKGVDSTLKIQPAKLEDSAVYLCASSLVSGDTGELFFGEGSRLTVL.

V gene TRBV7-2 combines with J gene TRBJ1-6, with unresolved D. Germline V gene lookup returns CDR1 SGHTA and CDR2 FQGNSA. The CDR3 totals 17 residues. Trimming took 1 base from V and 7 from J, leaving 17 bases between them. For the CDR3, the DNA is TGTGCCAGCAGCTTAGTATCCCAAGGACTTCTAAATTCACCCCTCCACTTT. This gives the protein CASSLVSQGLLNSPLHF.

The chain has TRBV28 and TRBJ2-4; 7 nucleotides match TRBD2. CDR1 and CDR2 from the germline V gene are MDHEN and SYDVKM. V shed 3 bases, J shed 0 bases, and the junction held 20 bases outside the gene matches. CDR3 length: 21 amino acids. CDR3 DNA sequence: TGTGCCAGCAGTTTTTGGGTGGGGCGGGAGACCGGAAAAGGAGCCAAAAACATTCAGTACTTC. It yields the protein CASSFWVGRETGKGAKNIQYF.